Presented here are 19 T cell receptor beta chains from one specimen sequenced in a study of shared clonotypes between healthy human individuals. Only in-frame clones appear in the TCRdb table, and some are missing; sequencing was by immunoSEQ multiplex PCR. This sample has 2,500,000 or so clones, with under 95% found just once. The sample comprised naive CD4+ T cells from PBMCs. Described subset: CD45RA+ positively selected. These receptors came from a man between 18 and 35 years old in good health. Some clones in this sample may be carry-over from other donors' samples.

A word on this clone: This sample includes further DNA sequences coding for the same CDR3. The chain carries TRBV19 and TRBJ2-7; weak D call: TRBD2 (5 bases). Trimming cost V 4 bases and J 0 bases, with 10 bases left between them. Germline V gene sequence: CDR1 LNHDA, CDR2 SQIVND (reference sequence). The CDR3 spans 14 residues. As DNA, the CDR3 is TGTGCCAGTAGTACCCGGGGTAGCTCCTACGAGCAGTACTTC. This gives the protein CASSTRGSSYEQYF.

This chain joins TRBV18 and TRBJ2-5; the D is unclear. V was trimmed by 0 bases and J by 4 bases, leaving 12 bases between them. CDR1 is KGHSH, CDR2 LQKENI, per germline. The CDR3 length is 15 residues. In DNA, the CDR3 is TGTGCCAGCTCACCACCTTCTGGGTGGAGAGAGACCCAGTACTTC. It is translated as CASSPPSGWRETQYF.

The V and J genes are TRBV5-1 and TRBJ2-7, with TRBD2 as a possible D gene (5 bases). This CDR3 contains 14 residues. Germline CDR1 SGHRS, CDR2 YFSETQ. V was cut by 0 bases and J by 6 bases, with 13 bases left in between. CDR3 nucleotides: TGCGCCAGCAGCTTGGAGGTCGTCGCGGGCGAGCAGTACTTC. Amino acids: CASSLEVVAGEQYF.

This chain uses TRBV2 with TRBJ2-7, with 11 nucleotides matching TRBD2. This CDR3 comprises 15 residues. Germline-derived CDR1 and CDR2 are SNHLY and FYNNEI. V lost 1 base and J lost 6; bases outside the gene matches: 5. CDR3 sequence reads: CASSEVGLAGGEQYF. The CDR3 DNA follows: TGTGCCAGCAGTGAAGTGGGGCTAGCGGGAGGCGAGCAGTACTTC.

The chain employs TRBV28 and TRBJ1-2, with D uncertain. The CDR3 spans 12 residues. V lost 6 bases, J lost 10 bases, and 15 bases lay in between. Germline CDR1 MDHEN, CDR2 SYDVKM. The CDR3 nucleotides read TGTGCCAGCAGGTCTACTTGGGTTGACTACACCTTC. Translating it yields CASRSTWVDYTF.

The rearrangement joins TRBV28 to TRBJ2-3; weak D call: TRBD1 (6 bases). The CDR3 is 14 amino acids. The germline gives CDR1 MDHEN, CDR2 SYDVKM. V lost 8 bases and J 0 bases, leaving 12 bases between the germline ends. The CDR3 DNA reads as TGTGCCAGCGTGGGTCAGGGGAGCACAGATACGCAGTATTTT. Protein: CASVGQGSTDTQYF.

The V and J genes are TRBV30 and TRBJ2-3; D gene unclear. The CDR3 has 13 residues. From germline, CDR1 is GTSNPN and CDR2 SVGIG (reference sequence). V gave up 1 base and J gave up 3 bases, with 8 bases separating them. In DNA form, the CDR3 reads TGTGCCTGGAGTGAGTGGGCGACAGATACGCAGTATTTT. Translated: CAWSEWATDTQYF. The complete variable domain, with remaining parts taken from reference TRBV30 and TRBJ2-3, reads SQTIHQWPATLVQPVGSPLSLECTVEGTSNPNLYWYRQAAGRGLQLLFYSVGIGQISSEVPQNLSASRPQDRQFILSSKKLLLSDSGFYLCAWSEWATDTQYFGPGTRLTVL.

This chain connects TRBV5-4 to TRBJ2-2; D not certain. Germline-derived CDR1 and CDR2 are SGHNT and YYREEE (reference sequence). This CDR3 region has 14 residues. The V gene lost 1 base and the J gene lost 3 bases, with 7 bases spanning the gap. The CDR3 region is CASSLTSDTGELFF. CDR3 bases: TGTGCCAGCAGCTTGACGAGCGACACCGGGGAGCTGTTTTTT. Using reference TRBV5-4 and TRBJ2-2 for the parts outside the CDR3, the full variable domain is ETGVTQSPTHLIKTRGQQVTLRCSSQSGHNTVSWYQQALGQGPQFIFQYYREEENGRGNFPPRFSGLQFPNYSSELNVNALELDDSALYLCASSLTSDTGELFFGEGSRLTVL.

CDR3 amino acids: CASSFIGEVVGYTF. DNA of the CDR3: TGTGCCAGCAGCTTCATCGGGGAAGTCGTTGGCTACACCTTC. This chain links TRBV5-6 with TRBJ1-2, with D hard to call. The CDR3 consists of 14 residues. V was clipped by 2 bases and J by 7 bases, with 15 bases between them. Germline V gene lookup returns CDR1 SGHDT and CDR2 YYEEEE.

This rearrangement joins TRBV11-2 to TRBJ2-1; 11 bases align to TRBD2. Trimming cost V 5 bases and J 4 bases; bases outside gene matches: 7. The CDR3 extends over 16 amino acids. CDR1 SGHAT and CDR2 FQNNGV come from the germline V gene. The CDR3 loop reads CASSPKLAGAYNEQFF. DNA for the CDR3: TGTGCCAGCAGCCCTAAACTAGCGGGAGCTTACAATGAGCAGTTCTTC.

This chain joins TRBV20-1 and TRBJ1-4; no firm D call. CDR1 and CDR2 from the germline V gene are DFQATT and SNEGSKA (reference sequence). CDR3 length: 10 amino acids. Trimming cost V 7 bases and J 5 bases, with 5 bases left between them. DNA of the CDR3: TGCAGTGTCGAGAATGAAAAACTGTTTTTT. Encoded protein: CSVENEKLFF.

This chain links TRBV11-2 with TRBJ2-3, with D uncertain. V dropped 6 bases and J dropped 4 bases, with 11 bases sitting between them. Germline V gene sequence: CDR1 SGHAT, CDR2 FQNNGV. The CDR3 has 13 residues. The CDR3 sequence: CASRSLRADTQYF. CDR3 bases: TGTGCCAGCAGGTCTCTCCGGGCAGATACGCAGTATTTT.

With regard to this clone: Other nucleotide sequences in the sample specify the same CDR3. Here the CDR3 reads CASSLEAGYNEQFF. The CDR3 bases are TGCGCCAGCAGCTTGGAGGCCGGCTACAATGAGCAGTTCTTC. This chain connects TRBV5-1 to TRBJ2-1, with no clear D. Germline V CDR1 and CDR2: SGHRS, YFSETQ. Trimming took 0 bases from V and 3 from J, leaving 7 bases between them. The CDR3 has 14 amino acids.

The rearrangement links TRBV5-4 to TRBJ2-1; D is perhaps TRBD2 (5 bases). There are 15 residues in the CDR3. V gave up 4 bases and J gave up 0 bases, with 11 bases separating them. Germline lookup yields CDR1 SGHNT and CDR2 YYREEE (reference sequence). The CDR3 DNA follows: TGTGCCAGCAGCCTGGAGGAGAGCTCCTACAATGAGCAGTTCTTC. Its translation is CASSLEESSYNEQFF.

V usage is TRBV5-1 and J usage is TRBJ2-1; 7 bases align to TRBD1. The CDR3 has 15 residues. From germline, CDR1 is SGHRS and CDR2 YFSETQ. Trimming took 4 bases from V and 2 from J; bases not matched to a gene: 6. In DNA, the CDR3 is TGCGCCAGCAGCACAAGACAGGGAACCTACAATGAGCAGTTCTTC. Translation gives CASSTRQGTYNEQFF.

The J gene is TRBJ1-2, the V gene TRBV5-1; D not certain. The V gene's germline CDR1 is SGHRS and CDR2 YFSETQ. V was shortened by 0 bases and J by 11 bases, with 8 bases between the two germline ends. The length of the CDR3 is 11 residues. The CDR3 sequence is CASSLGALYTF. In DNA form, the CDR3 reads TGCGCCAGCAGCTTGGGGGCTTTGTACACCTTC. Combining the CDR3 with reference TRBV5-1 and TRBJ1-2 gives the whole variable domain KAGVTQTPRYLIKTRGQQVTLSCSPISGHRSVSWYQQTPGQGLQFLFEYFSETQRNKGNFPGRFSGRQFSNSRSEMNVSTLELGDSALYLCASSLGALYTFGSGTRLTVV.

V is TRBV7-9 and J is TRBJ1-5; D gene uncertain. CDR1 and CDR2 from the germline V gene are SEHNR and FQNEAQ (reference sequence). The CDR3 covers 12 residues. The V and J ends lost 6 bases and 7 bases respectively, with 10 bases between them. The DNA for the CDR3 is TGTGCCAGCAGTTCAGGTCCCCAGCCCCAGCATTTT. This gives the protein CASSSGPQPQHF.

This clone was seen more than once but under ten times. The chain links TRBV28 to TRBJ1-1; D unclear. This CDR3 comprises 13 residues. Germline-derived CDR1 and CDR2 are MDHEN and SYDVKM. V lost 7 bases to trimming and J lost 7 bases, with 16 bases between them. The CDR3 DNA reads TGTGCCAGCAACCCCCGAGGAGATGGTGAAGCTTTCTTT. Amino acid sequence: CASNPRGDGEAFF.

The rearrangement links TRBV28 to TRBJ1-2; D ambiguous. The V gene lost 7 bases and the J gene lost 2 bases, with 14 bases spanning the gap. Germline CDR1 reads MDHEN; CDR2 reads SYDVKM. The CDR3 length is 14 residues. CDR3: CASIRTPQNYGYTF. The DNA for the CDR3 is TGTGCCAGCATTCGGACCCCTCAGAACTATGGCTACACCTTC.